This T cell receptor (beta chain) is drawn from a study of tumor-infiltrating lymphocytes in primary liver carcinoma. Turning to the study itself: The study enrolled male and female patients aged 30 to 69 years.

Alongside blood RNA obtained from unsorted whole blood, germline DNA was also extracted. Notes on the study in general: CD8+ and CD4+ repertoires went uncompared, the samples being bulk unsorted.

The input was around 0.5 ug total RNA; TCR beta cDNA was made from it with a constant-region primer. It was through three nested multiplex PCR rounds of slightly modified ARM-PCR that TCR beta libraries arose. It was with TRBV1-TRBV30 forward primers and a C-beta reverse primer that the first two PCR rounds were run, at around 11 cycles each. TCRdb re-called the multiplex PCR reads through MiXCR, storing one row per CDR3 protein. The repertoire holds approximately 330,000 distinct CDR3 sequences, with less than 70% as singletons. About this clonotype itself: The antigen is not known. The junction departs from the called germline gene at one end, perhaps through a read error.

CDR3 length equals 13 residues. The germline gives CDR1 SQVTM, CDR2 ANQGSEA. The source of this sequence is a man aged 40-50 years with primary liver carcinoma and hepatitis B virus infection. The sample was peripheral blood. This chain uses TRBV29-1 with TRBJ2-6, with D possibly being TRBD1 or TRBD2 (5 bases each). CDR3 coding DNA: TGCAGCGCCGGGGATGCTGGGGCCAACATCCTGACTTTC. It is translated as CSAGDAGANILTF.